This T cell receptor beta chain comes out of a study of OX40 agonist ivuxolimab in advanced cancers. Generated by immunoSEQ multiplex PCR, the TCRdb table keeps only in-frame clones and is missing some. The table shows about 60,000 clones, with approximately 89% occurring only once. V was clipped by 8 bases and J by 3 bases, with 10 bases between them. Germline CDR1 is SGHVS and CDR2 is FNYEAQ. The CDR3 is 13 amino acids. Sequenced here: CD4+ or CD8+ T cells sorted from blood, sampled in a trial of the OX40 agonist ivuxolimab. The chain has TRBV7-6 and TRBJ2-2, with D unresolved. This sequence originates from an adult with an advanced solid tumor such as melanoma, head and neck, liver or kidney cancer. CDR3 nucleotides: TGTGCCAGCTCTGGCGCTTACACCGGGGAGCTGTTTTTT. It encodes CASSGAYTGELFF.